A selection of T cell receptor beta chains follows, all from one sample in a study of cytomegalovirus exposure and HLA in healthy donors. Clones were read by immunoSEQ multiplex PCR, and TCRdb kept only the in-frame ones, dropping some. Here the sample spans about 40,000 clones, about nine tenths being singletons. Specimen: PBMCs. Source of these receptors: a woman aged 40 to 50 in good health and CMV-seropositive. Both conserved end residues are trimmed from each CDR3. The order of the fields is V gene, D gene, J gene, CDR3 protein. The D gene is left open where the match is weak.

v_gene: TRBV5-1
d_gene: TRBD1
j_gene: TRBJ1-2
CDR3aa: ASSLGQSGTGGYT

v_gene: TRBV5-1
d_gene: .
j_gene: TRBJ2-1
CDR3aa: ASSLNSNNEQF

v_gene: TRBV6-5
d_gene: .
j_gene: TRBJ2-1
CDR3aa: ASSRTVYEQF

v_gene: TRBV6-6
d_gene: .
j_gene: TRBJ2-3
CDR3aa: ACSRVIQDTQY

v_gene: TRBV7-2
d_gene: TRBD2
j_gene: TRBJ2-3
CDR3aa: ASRTSGGVDTQY

v_gene: TRBV6-5
d_gene: .
j_gene: TRBJ2-7
CDR3aa: ATYSTYEQY

v_gene: TRBV27
d_gene: .
j_gene: TRBJ2-4
CDR3aa: ASSTDRLAKNIQY

v_gene: TRBV19
d_gene: TRBD1
j_gene: TRBJ2-7
CDR3aa: ASTRDREKGEQY

v_gene: TRBV9
d_gene: .
j_gene: TRBJ2-1
CDR3aa: ASSAGPMDIYNEQF

v_gene: TRBV4-3
d_gene: .
j_gene: TRBJ1-1
CDR3aa: ASSQVVLGTPNTEAF

v_gene: TRBV2
d_gene: TRBD1
j_gene: TRBJ1-2
CDR3aa: ATGSRTGRYGYT

v_gene: TRBV6-1
d_gene: .
j_gene: TRBJ1-5
CDR3aa: ASNPTGNQPQH

v_gene: TRBV29-1
d_gene: TRBD1
j_gene: TRBJ1-1
CDR3aa: SVEGQGATEAF

v_gene: TRBV6-6
d_gene: TRBD2
j_gene: TRBJ2-1
CDR3aa: ASSYFAGGRNEQF

v_gene: TRBV9
d_gene: .
j_gene: TRBJ1-2
CDR3aa: ASTESGISDYGYT

v_gene: TRBV5-5
d_gene: .
j_gene: TRBJ1-5
CDR3aa: ASSLVGNQPQH

v_gene: TRBV18
d_gene: .
j_gene: TRBJ1-3
CDR3aa: ASSPSSRSSGNTIY

v_gene: TRBV7-2
d_gene: .
j_gene: TRBJ1-6
CDR3aa: ASSYVRTSSRSPLH

v_gene: TRBV6-1
d_gene: .
j_gene: TRBJ1-4
CDR3aa: ASREQARTNEKLF

v_gene: TRBV2
d_gene: .
j_gene: TRBJ2-7
CDR3aa: ASREQIYEQY

v_gene: TRBV2
d_gene: TRBD1
j_gene: TRBJ2-7
CDR3aa: ASSAGQGYSYEQY

v_gene: TRBV6-5
d_gene: .
j_gene: TRBJ1-4
CDR3aa: ASRGGDASNEKLF

v_gene: TRBV7-2
d_gene: TRBD2
j_gene: TRBJ2-3
CDR3aa: ASSATSGATDTQY

v_gene: TRBV28
d_gene: .
j_gene: TRBJ1-4
CDR3aa: ASSSYGGPSNEKLF

v_gene: TRBV7-9
d_gene: .
j_gene: TRBJ1-1
CDR3aa: AGAQAGRNTEAF

v_gene: TRBV19
d_gene: TRBD1
j_gene: TRBJ1-2
CDR3aa: ASSIAPGGTYGYT

v_gene: TRBV4-3
d_gene: TRBD1
j_gene: TRBJ2-6
CDR3aa: ASSQRLTGGGANVLT

v_gene: TRBV5-5
d_gene: .
j_gene: TRBJ2-2
CDR3aa: ASSFRGSSGELF

v_gene: TRBV6-1
d_gene: TRBD1
j_gene: TRBJ1-2
CDR3aa: ASDRGNYGYT

v_gene: TRBV7-2
d_gene: .
j_gene: TRBJ2-5
CDR3aa: ASRDYLGETQY

v_gene: TRBV7-2
d_gene: .
j_gene: TRBJ1-5
CDR3aa: ASSKRSSNQPQH

v_gene: TRBV4-3
d_gene: TRBD1
j_gene: TRBJ1-5
CDR3aa: ASSSDRAQPQH

v_gene: TRBV14
d_gene: .
j_gene: TRBJ1-2
CDR3aa: VWPPEQGGYGYT

v_gene: TRBV29-1
d_gene: TRBD1
j_gene: TRBJ2-7
CDR3aa: SVGTGCEQY

v_gene: TRBV2
d_gene: .
j_gene: TRBJ1-2
CDR3aa: ASSEAGSRDGYT

v_gene: TRBV5-6
d_gene: TRBD1
j_gene: TRBJ1-2
CDR3aa: ASSPSDRVGYT

v_gene: TRBV9
d_gene: .
j_gene: TRBJ1-1
CDR3aa: ASSVAQVNTEAF

v_gene: TRBV2
d_gene: .
j_gene: TRBJ2-3
CDR3aa: ASSDRFDSRNTQY

v_gene: TRBV5-4
d_gene: TRBD2
j_gene: TRBJ2-5
CDR3aa: ASSLRRLAGQETQY

v_gene: TRBV7-6
d_gene: .
j_gene: TRBJ2-7
CDR3aa: ASSSSSSYEQY

v_gene: TRBV27
d_gene: TRBD1
j_gene: TRBJ1-3
CDR3aa: ASSSTGAGNTIY

v_gene: TRBV29-1
d_gene: TRBD1
j_gene: TRBJ2-2
CDR3aa: SVRTGPEVGELF

v_gene: TRBV5-1
d_gene: TRBD2
j_gene: TRBJ2-3
CDR3aa: ASSLGLATDTQY

v_gene: TRBV7-9
d_gene: .
j_gene: TRBJ2-6
CDR3aa: ASSLDRVGTAGANVLT

v_gene: TRBV7-9
d_gene: .
j_gene: TRBJ2-4
CDR3aa: ASKPDSQNIQY

v_gene: TRBV6-5
d_gene: .
j_gene: TRBJ1-3
CDR3aa: ASSYQGGGVGNTIY

v_gene: TRBV19
d_gene: .
j_gene: TRBJ1-2
CDR3aa: ASSPWTAYGYT

v_gene: TRBV7-2
d_gene: .
j_gene: TRBJ2-7
CDR3aa: ASSLDWYGASEQY